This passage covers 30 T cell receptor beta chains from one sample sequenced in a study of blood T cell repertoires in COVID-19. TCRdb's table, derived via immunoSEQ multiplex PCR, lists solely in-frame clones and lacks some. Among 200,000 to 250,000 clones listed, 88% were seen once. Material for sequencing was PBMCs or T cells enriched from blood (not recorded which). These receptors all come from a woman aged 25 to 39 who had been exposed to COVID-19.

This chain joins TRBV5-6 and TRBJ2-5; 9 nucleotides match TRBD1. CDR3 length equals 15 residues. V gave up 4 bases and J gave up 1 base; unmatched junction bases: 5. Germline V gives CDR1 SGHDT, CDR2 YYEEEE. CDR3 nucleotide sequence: TGTGCCAGCAGCCCGGGACAGGGCCGCCAAGAGACCCAGTACTTC. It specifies CASSPGQGRQETQYF.

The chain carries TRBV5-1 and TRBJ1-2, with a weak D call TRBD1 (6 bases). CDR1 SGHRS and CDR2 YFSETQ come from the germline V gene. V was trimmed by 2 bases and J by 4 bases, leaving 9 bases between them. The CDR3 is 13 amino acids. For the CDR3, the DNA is TGCGCCAGCAGCTTACTACAGGGCTATGGCTACACCTTC. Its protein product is CASSLLQGYGYTF.

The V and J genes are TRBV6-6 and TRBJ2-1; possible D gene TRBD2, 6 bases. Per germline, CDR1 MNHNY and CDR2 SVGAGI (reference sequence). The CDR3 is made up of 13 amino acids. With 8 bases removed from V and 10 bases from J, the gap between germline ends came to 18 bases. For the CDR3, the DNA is TGTGCCAGCGGCGGGACCTCGGGTGGGGAGCAGTTCTTC. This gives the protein CASGGTSGGEQFF.

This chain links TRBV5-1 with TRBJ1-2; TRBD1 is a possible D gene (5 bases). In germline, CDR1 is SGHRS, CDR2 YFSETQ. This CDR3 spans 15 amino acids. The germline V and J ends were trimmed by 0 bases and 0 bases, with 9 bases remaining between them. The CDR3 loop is CASSLGQTANYGYTF. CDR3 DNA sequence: TGCGCCAGCAGCTTGGGACAGACCGCTAACTATGGCTACACCTTC.

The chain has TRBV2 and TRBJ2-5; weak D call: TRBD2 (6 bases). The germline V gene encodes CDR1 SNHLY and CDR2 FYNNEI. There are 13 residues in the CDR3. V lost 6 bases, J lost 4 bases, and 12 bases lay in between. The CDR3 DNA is TGTGCCAGCAGCTGGAGGCGGGGAGAGACCCAGTACTTC. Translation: CASSWRRGETQYF.

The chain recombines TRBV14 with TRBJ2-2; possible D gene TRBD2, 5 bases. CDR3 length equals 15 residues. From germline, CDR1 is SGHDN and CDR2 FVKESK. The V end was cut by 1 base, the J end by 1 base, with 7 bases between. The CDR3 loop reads CASSQGGWNTGELFF. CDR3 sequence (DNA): TGTGCCAGCAGCCAAGGAGGGTGGAACACCGGGGAGCTGTTTTTT.

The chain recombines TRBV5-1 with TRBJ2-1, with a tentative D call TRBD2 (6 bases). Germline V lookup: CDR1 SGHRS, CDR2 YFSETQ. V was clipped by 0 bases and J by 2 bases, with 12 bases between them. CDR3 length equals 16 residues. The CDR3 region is CASSLVLAGTYNEQFF. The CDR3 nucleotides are TGCGCCAGCAGCTTGGTGTTGGCGGGAACCTACAATGAGCAGTTCTTC.

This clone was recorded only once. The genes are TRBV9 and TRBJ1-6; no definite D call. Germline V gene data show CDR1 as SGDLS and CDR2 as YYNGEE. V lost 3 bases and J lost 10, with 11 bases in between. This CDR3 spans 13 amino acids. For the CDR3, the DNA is TGTGCCAGCAGCGCCTCCGCGGGCTCACCCCTCCACTTT. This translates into CASSASAGSPLHF.

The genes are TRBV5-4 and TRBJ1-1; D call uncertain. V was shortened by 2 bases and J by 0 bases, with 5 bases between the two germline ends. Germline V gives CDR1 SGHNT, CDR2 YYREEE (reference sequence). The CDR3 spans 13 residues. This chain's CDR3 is CASSFEMNTEAFF. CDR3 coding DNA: TGTGCCAGCAGCTTCGAGATGAACACTGAAGCTTTCTTT.

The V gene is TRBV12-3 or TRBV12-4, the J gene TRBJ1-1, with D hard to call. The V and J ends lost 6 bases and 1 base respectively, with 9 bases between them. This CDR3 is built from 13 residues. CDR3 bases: TGTGCCAGCAGACAAACCCCGAACACTGAAGCTTTCTTT. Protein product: CASRQTPNTEAFF.

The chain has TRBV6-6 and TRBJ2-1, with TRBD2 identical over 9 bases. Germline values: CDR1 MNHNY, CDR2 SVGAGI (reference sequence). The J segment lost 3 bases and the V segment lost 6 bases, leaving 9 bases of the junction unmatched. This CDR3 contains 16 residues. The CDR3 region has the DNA TGTGCCAGCAGATACATGCTAGCGGGACACTACAATGAGCAGTTCTTC. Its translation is CASRYMLAGHYNEQFF.

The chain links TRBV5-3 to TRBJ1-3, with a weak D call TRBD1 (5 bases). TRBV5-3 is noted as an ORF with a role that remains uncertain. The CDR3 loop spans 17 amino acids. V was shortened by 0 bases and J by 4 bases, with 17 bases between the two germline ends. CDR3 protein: CARSLANEVWGGNTIYF. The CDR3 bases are TGTGCCAGAAGCTTGGCTAACGAGGTGTGGGGCGGAAACACCATATATTTT.

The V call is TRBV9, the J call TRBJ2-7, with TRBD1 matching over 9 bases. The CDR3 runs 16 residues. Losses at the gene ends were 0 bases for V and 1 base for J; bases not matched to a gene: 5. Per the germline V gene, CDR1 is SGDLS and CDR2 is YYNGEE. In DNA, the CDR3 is TGTGCCAGCAGCGTAGACTCTGGGACAGGGTCCTACGAGCAGTACTTC. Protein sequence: CASSVDSGTGSYEQYF.

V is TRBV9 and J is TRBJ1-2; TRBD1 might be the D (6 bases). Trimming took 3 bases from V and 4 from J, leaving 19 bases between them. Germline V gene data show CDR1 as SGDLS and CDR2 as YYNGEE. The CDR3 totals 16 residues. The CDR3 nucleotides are TGTGCCAGCAGCGCCGGGGGGGCCAGGCCCCCCTATGGCTACACCTTC. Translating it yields CASSAGGARPPYGYTF.

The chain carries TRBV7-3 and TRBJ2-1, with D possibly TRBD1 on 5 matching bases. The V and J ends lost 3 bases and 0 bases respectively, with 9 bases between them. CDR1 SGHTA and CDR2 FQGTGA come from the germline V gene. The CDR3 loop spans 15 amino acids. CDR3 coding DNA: TGTGCCAGCAGCTTTGGGGCAAGCTCCTACAATGAGCAGTTCTTC. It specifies CASSFGASSYNEQFF.

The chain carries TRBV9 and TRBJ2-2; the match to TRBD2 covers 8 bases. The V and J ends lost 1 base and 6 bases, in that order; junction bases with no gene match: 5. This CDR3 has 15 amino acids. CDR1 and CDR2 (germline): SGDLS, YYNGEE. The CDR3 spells CASSVTSGGPGELFF. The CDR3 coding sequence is TGTGCCAGCAGCGTAACCAGCGGGGGCCCCGGGGAGCTGTTTTTT.

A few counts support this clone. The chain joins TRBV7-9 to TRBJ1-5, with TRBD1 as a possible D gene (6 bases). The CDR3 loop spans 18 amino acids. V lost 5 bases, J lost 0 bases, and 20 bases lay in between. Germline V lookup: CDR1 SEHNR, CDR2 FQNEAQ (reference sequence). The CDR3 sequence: CASSHDSTGPYSNQPQHF. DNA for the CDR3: TGTGCCAGCAGCCACGATTCGACAGGACCTTATAGCAATCAGCCCCAGCATTTT.

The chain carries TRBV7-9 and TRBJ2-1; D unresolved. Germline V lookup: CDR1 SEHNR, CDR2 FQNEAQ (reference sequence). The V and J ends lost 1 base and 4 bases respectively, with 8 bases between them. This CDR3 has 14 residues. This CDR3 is CASSLGLTYNEQFF. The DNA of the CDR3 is TGTGCCAGCAGCTTAGGACTGACTTACAATGAGCAGTTCTTC. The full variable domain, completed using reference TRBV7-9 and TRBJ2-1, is DTGVSQNPRHKITKRGQNVTFRCDPISEHNRLYWYRQTLGQGPEFLTYFQNEAQLEKSRLLSDRFSAERPKGSFSTLEIQRTEQGDSAMYLCASSLGLTYNEQFFGPGTRLTVL.

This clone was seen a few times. CDR3 DNA sequence: TGTGCCAGCCGAGCAGGGCAAGAGACCCAGTACTTC. Translated, it gives CASRAGQETQYF. The chain uses TRBV19 and TRBJ2-5, with D perhaps TRBD1 (5 bases). Trimming stripped 9 bases from V and 2 bases from J, with 10 bases between. Per germline, CDR1 LNHDA and CDR2 SQIVND (reference sequence). CDR3 length: 12 amino acids.

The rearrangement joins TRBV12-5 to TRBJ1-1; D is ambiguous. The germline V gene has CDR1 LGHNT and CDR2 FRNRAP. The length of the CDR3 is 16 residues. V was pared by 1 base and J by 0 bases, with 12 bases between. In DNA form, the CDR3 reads TGTGCTAGTGGTTTGGGTCAGGCCTTTATGAACACTGAAGCTTTCTTT. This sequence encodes CASGLGQAFMNTEAFF. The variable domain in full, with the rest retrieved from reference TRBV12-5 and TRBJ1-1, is DARVTQTPRHKVTEMGQEVTMRCQPILGHNTVFWYRQTMMQGLELLAYFRNRAPLDDSGMPKDRFSAEMPDATLATLKIQPSEPRDSAVYFCASGLGQAFMNTEAFFGQGTRLTVV.

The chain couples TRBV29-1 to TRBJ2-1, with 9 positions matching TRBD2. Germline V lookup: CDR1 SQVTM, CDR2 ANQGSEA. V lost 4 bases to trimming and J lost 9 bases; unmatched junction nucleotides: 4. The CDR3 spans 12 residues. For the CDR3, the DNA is TGCAGCGTTGTCCCAGCGGGGGGTGAGCAGTTCTTC. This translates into CSVVPAGGEQFF.

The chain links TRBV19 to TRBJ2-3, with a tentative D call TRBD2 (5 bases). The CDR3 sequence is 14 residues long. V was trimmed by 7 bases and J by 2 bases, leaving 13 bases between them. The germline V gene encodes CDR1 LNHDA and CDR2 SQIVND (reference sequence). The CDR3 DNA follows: TGTGCCAGTACCAAACTAGGAGACACAGATACGCAGTATTTT. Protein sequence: CASTKLGDTDTQYF.

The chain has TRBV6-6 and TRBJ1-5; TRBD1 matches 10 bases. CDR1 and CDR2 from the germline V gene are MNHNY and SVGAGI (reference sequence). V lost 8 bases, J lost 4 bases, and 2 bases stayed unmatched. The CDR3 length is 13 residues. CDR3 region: CASGTGVNQPQHF. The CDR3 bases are TGTGCCAGCGGGACAGGGGTTAATCAGCCCCAGCATTTT.

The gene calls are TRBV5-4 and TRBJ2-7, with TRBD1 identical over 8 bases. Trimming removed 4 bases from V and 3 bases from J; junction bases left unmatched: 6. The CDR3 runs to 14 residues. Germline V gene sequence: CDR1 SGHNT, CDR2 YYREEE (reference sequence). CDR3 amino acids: CASSPGQGSYEQYF. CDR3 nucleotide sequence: TGTGCCAGCAGCCCCGGACAGGGCAGCTACGAGCAGTACTTC.

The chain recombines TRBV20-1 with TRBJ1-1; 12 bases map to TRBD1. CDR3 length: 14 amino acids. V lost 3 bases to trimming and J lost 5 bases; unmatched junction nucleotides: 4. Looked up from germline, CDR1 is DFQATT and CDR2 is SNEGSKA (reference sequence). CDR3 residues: CSASGTGGWTEAFF. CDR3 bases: TGCAGTGCTAGTGGGACAGGGGGCTGGACTGAAGCTTTCTTT.

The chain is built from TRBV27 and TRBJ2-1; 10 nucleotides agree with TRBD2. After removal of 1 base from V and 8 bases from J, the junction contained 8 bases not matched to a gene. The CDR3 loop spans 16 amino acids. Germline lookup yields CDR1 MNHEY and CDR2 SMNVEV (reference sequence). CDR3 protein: CASSLYLAGVVDEQFF. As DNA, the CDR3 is TGTGCCAGCAGTTTATATCTAGCGGGAGTTGTAGATGAGCAGTTCTTC.

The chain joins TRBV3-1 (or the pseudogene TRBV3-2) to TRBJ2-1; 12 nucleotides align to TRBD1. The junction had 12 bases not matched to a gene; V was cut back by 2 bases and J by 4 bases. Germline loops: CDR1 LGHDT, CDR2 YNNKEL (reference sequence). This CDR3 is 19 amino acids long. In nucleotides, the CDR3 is TGTGCCAGCAGCCAATTATTCCGGGACAGGGGGCGCAGATACAATGAGCAGTTCTTC. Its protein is CASSQLFRDRGRRYNEQFF.

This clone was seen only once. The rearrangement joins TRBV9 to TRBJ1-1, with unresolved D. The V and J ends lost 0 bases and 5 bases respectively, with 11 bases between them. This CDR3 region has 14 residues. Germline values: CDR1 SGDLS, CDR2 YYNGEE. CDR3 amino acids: CASSVVSQETEAFF. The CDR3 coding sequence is TGTGCCAGCAGCGTAGTCAGTCAAGAAACTGAAGCTTTCTTT.

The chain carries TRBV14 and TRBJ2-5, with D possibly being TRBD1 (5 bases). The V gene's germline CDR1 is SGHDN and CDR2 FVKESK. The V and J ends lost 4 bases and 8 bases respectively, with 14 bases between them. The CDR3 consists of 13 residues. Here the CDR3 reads CASSPRSQGTQYF. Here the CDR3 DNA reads TGTGCCAGCAGCCCTCGCAGCCAGGGAACCCAGTACTTC.

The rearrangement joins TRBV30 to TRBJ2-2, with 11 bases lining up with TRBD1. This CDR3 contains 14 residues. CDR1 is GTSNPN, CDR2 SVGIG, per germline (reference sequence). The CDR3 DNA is TGTGCTACGGACAGGGGGCGCGCCACCGGGGAGCTGTTTTTT. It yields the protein CATDRGRATGELFF.